This T cell receptor (beta chain) was sequenced for a study of CD8+ T cells in alopecia areata. TCR sequencing used cDNA made by reverse transcription of extracted RNA. The protocol was immunoSEQ multiplex PCR, while the TCRdb copy is restricted to in-frame clones and leaves out a portion. The sample consists of about 200,000 clones, roughly two fifths of them appearing once. The CDR3 is 14 residues long. Trimming cost V 4 bases and J 1 base, with 10 bases left between them. Germline CDR1 is MGHRA and CDR2 is YSYEKL. Documented treatment: oral pan-JAK inhibitor, 5-10 mg twice daily. The TCR comes from a human donor with alopecia areata. This chain links TRBV4-1 with TRBJ2-5; D may be TRBD1 (6 bases). The source material was CD4+ T cells sorted from blood, sampled at week 34, from a patient treated with tofacitinib. The DNA of the CDR3 is TGCGCCAGCAGCCGAGGACAGTCCCAAGAGACCCAGTACTTC. Protein sequence: CASSRGQSQETQYF.